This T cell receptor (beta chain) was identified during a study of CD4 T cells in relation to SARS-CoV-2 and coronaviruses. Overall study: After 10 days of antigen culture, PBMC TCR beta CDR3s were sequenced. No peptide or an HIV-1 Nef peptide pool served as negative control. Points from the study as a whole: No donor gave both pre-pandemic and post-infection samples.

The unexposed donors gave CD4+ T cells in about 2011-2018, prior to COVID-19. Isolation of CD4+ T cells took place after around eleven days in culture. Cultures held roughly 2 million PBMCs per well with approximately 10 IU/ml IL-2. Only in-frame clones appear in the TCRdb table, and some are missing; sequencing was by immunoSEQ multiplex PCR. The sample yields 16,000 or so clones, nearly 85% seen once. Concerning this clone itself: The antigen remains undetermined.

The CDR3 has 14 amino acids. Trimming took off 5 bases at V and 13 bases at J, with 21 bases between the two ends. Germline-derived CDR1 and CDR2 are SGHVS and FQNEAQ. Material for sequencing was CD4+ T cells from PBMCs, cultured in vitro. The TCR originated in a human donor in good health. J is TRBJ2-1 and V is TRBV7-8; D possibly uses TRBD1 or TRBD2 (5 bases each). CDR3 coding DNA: TGTGCCAGCAGCGAGGGGCAAATTGAGAGAGTTCAGTTCTTC. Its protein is CASSEGQIERVQFF.